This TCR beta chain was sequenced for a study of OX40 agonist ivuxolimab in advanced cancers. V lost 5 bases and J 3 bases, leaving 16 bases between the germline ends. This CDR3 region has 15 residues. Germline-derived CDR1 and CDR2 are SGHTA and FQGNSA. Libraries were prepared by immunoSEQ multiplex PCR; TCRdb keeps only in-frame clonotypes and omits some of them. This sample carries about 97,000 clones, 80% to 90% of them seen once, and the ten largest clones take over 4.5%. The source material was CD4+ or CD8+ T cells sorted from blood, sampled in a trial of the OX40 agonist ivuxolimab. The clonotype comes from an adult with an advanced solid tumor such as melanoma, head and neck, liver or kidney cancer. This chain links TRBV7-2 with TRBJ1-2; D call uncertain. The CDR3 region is CASSIYSGGYYGYTF. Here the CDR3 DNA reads TGTGCCAGCAGCATTTACTCCGGCGGATACTATGGCTACACCTTC.